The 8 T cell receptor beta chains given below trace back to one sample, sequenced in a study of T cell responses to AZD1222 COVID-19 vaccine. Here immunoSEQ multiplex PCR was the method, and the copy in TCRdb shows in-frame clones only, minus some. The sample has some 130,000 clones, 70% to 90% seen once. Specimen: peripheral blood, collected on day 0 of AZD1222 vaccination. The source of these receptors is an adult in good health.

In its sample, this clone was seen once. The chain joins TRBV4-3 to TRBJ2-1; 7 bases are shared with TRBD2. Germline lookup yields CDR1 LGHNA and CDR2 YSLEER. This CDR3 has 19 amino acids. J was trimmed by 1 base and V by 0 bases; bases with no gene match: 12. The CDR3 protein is CASSQDIFQRDGSYNEQFF. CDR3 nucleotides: TGCGCCAGCAGCCAAGACATTTTTCAGCGGGACGGGTCCTACAATGAGCAGTTCTTC.

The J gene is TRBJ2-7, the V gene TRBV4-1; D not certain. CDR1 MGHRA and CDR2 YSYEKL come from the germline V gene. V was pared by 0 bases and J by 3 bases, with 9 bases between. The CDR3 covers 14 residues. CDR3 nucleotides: TGCGCCAGCAGCCAAGATCGAACAGTCTACGAGCAGTACTTC. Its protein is CASSQDRTVYEQYF.

The CDR3 coding sequence is TGTGCCAGCAGCCCCCCAGGGGACTCTGAGCAGTTCTTC. This encodes CASSPPGDSEQFF. The genes are TRBV7-3 and TRBJ2-1; the D call may be TRBD1 or TRBD2 (6 bases each). The CDR3 loop spans 13 amino acids. CDR1 and CDR2 (germline): SGHTA, FQGTGA. V was cut by 5 bases and J by 9 bases, with 14 bases left in between.

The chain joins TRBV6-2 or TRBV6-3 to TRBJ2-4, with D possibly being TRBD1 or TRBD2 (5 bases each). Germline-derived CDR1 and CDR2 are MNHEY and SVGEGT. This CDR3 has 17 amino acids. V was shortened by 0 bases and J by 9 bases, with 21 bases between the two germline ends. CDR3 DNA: TGTGCCAGCAGTTACTCGAAGCGGTTTAGGGACGTCGGCATTCAGTACTTC. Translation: CASSYSKRFRDVGIQYF.

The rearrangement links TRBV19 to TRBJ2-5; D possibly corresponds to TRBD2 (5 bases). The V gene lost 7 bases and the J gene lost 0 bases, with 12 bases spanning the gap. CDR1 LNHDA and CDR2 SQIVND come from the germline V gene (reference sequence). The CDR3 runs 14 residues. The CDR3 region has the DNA TGTGCCAGTACCGGCGGGCCGTACCAAGAGACCCAGTACTTC. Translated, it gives CASTGGPYQETQYF.

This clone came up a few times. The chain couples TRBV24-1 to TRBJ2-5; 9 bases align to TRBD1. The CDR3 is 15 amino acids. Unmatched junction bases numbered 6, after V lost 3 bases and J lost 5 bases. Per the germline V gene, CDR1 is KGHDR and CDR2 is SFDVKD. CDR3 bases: TGTGCCACCAGTGATGAAAACAGGGGGCTGGAGACCCAGTACTTC. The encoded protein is CATSDENRGLETQYF.

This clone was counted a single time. CDR3 DNA sequence: TGCAGTTTCCGGGTGGGGACTGAAGCTTTCTTT. The encoded protein is CSFRVGTEAFF. V usage is TRBV29-1 and J usage is TRBJ1-1; D unresolved. The CDR3 totals 11 residues. Germline CDR1 reads SQVTM; CDR2 reads ANQGSEA.

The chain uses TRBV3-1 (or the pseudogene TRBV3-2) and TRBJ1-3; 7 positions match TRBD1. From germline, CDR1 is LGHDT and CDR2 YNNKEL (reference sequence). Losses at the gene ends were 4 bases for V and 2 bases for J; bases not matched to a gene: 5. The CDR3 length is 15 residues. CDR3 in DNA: TGTGCCAGCAGCCGAGGGGGCGCGACTGGAAACACCATATATTTT. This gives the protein CASSRGGATGNTIYF.